A selection of T cell receptor beta chains follows, all from one sample in a study of control samples from healthy donors and cancer patients. Method: immunoSEQ multiplex PCR; TCRdb's copy keeps in-frame clones and lacks some. The sample consists of around 130,000 clones, 88% of them appearing once. The sample was blood. The receptors shown here come from a middle-aged man in good health. CDR3s include the opening cysteine and the closing phenylalanine or tryptophan.

V	J	CDR3
TRBV5-4	TRBJ1-4	CASSLGGAANEKLFF
TRBV7-2	TRBJ2-2	CASSPGQANTGELFF
TRBV9	TRBJ2-7	CASSSRSGTGSHEQYF
TRBV18	TRBJ2-7	CASSPEGHYYEQYF
TRBV9	TRBJ2-1	CASSVGTDQGQFF
TRBV1	TRBJ2-2	CTSSQDRGLAGGRYPGELFF
TRBV12-3/TRBV12-4	TRBJ2-1	CASSPGRDNEQFF
TRBV18	TRBJ2-2	CASSSKQNTGELFF
TRBV6-5	TRBJ1-1	CASRDWNSLNTEAFF
TRBV30	TRBJ1-2	CAWSRDSGGYGYTF
TRBV4-2	TRBJ1-1	CASSQDSGRAAEAFF
TRBV2	TRBJ1-1	CASSQDRGRMNTEAFF
TRBV19	TRBJ2-2	CASKRFTGQTNTGELFF
TRBV19	TRBJ2-6	CASSIPDVSSGANVLTF
TRBV19	TRBJ1-4	CASNRPADEKLFF
TRBV5-1	TRBJ1-4	CASSHGRGGEKLFF
TRBV6-5	TRBJ1-4	CASRQTGGNEKLFF
TRBV6-5	TRBJ2-1	CASSPGSGPTDEQFF
TRBV14	TRBJ2-1	CASSQDTWPSSYNEQFF